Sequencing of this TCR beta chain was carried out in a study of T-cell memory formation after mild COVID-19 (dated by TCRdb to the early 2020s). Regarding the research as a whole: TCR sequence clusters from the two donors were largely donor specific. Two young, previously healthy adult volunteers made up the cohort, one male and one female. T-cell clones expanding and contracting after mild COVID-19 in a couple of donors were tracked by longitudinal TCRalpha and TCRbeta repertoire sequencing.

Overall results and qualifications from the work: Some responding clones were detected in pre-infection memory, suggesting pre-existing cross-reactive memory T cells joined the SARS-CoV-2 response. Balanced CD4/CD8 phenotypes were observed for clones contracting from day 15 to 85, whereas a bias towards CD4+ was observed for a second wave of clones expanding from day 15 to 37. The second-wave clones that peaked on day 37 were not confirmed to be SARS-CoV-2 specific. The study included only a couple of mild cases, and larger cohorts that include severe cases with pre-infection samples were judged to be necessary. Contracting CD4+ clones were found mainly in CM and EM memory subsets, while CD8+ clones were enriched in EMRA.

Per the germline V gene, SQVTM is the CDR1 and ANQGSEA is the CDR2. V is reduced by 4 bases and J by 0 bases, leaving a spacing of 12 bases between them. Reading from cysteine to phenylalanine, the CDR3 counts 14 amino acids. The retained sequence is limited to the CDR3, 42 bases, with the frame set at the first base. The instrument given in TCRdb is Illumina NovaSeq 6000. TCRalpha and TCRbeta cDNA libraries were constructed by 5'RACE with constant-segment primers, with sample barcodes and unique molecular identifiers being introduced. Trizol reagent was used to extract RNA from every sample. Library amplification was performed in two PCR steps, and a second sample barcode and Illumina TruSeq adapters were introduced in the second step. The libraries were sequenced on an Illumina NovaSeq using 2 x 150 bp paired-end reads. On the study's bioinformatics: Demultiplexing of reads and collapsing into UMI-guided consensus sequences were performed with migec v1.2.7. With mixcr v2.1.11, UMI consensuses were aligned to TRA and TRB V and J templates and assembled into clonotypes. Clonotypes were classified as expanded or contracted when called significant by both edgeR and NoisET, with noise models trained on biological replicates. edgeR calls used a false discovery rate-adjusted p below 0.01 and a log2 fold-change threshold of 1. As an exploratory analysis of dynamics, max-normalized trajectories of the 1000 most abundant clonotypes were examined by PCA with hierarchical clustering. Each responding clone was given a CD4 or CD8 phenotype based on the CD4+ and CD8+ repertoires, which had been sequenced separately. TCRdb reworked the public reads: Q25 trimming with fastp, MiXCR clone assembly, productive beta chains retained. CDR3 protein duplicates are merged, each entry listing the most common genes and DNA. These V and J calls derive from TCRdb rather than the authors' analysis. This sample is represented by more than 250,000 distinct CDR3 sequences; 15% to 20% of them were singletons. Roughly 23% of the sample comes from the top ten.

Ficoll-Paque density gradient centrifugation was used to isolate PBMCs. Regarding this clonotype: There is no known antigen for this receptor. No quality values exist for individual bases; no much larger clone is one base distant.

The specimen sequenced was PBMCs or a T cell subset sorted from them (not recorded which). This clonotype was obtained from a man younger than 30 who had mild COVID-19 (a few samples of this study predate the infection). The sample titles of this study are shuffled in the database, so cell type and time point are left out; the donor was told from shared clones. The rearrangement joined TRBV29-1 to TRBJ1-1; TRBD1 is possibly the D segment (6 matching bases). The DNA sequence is TGCAGCGTTGGGGGGCAGGAGCTGAACACTGAAGCTTTCTTT. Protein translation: CSVGGQELNTEAFF.